Shown below are 9 T cell receptor beta chains from a single sample sequenced in a study of neurological immune-mediated disorders. TCRdb independently ran MiXCR on the 5' RACE reads; one entry per CDR3 protein. This table has under 90,000 distinct CDR3 sequences, 10% appearing once. Sequenced: PBMCs. The receptors were gathered from a man in his forties or fifties in good health.

Ten or more counts support this clonotype. The V call is TRBV20-1, the J call TRBJ1-6, with D unclear. CDR3 length: 14 residues. The germline CDR1 and CDR2 sequences are DFQATT and SNEGSKA (reference sequence). V was clipped by 3 bases and J by 5 bases, with 11 bases between them. DNA for the CDR3: TGCAGTGCTAGGGGCATCCTCGATAATTCACCCCTCCACTTT. As protein: CSARGILDNSPLHF.

This clonotype was seen many times. This chain joins TRBV20-1 and TRBJ1-1, with D possibly TRBD1 on 5 matching bases. CDR3 length equals 14 residues. CDR1 is DFQATT, CDR2 SNEGSKA, per germline (reference sequence). The V and J ends lost 0 bases and 4 bases respectively, with 12 bases between them. CDR3 nucleotide sequence: TGCAGTGCTAGAGATGTCCGGGACGGCACTGAAGCTTTCTTT. Protein product: CSARDVRDGTEAFF.

As concerns this clonotype: This could be a read error, since a much larger clone is one nucleotide away. The chain recombines TRBV29-1 with TRBJ2-7; 8 nucleotides agree with TRBD2. J lost 3 bases, V lost 5 bases, and 6 bases had no gene match. The germline CDR1 and CDR2 sequences are SQVTM and ANQGSEA. The CDR3 is 13 amino acids. CDR3 sequence: CSVNTSGYYEQYF. DNA for the CDR3: TGCAGCGTTAATACTAGCGGATACTACGAGCAGTACTTC.

This clonotype was recorded many times. The chain links TRBV20-1 to TRBJ1-5; possible D gene TRBD1, 6 bases. This CDR3 is 14 amino acids long. The V end was cut by 7 bases, the J end by 4 bases, with 17 bases between. Germline V CDR1 and CDR2: DFQATT, SNEGSKA (reference sequence). The CDR3 sequence: CSVPRGTLNQPQHF. The CDR3, as DNA: TGCAGTGTCCCCCGGGGGACACTTAATCAGCCCCAGCATTTT.

The sample holds many counts of this clonotype. This chain links TRBV20-1 with TRBJ2-7, with D uncertain. Between the trimmed V and J ends, which lost 3 bases and 5 bases, there was a span of 8 bases. There are 11 residues in the CDR3. CDR1 is DFQATT and CDR2 is SNEGSKA in the germline V gene (reference sequence). The CDR3 nucleotides read TGCAGTGCTAGTTTTGGTGACGAGCAGTACTTC. It codes for CSASFGDEQYF.

This clonotype showed up many times. CDR3 sequence reads: CASSLPPGVVTGELFF. The CDR3, as DNA: TGTGCCAGCAGCTTACCCCCGGGGGTAGTCACCGGGGAGCTGTTTTTT. The chain couples TRBV7-9 to TRBJ2-2, with D perhaps matching TRBD2 (6 bases). The V gene lost 2 bases and the J gene lost 4 bases, with 14 bases spanning the gap. Germline V lookup: CDR1 SEHNR, CDR2 FQNEAQ (reference sequence). The CDR3 consists of 16 residues. Drawing the rest from reference TRBV7-9 and TRBJ2-2, the complete variable domain is DTGVSQNPRHKITKRGQNVTFRCDPISEHNRLYWYRQTLGQGPEFLTYFQNEAQLEKSRLLSDRFSAERPKGSFSTLEIQRTEQGDSAMYLCASSLPPGVVTGELFFGEGSRLTVL.

This clonotype showed up many times. This chain links TRBV5-1 with TRBJ1-6, with D possibly matching TRBD1 (5 bases). Germline V gene lookup returns CDR1 SGHRS and CDR2 YFSETQ. V gave up 0 bases and J gave up 7 bases, with 11 bases separating them. The CDR3 consists of 15 residues. CDR3 in amino acids: CASSLDQGGNSPLHF. The CDR3 nucleotides are TGCGCCAGCAGCTTGGATCAGGGTGGGAATTCACCCCTCCACTTT.

A few counts support this clonotype. The chain is built from TRBV11-3 and TRBJ2-1; 10 nucleotides line up with TRBD1. With 5 bases clipped from V and 1 base from J, the junction kept 5 bases outside the gene matches. The CDR3 runs 16 residues. CDR1 is SGHNT, CDR2 YENEEA, per germline. The CDR3 here is CASSLRQGASYNEQFF. The CDR3 bases are TGTGCCAGCAGCCTAAGACAGGGGGCGTCCTACAATGAGCAGTTCTTC.

This clonotype has a count of ten or more. The chain links TRBV12-3 or TRBV12-4 to TRBJ1-4; the D is unclear. The CDR3 totals 15 residues. Between the trimmed V and J ends, which lost 2 bases and 8 bases, there was a span of 15 bases. The CDR3, as DNA: TGTGCCAGCAGTTTAACAGTCGCGGCGGAGGAAAAACTGTTTTTT. Amino acid sequence: CASSLTVAAEEKLFF.